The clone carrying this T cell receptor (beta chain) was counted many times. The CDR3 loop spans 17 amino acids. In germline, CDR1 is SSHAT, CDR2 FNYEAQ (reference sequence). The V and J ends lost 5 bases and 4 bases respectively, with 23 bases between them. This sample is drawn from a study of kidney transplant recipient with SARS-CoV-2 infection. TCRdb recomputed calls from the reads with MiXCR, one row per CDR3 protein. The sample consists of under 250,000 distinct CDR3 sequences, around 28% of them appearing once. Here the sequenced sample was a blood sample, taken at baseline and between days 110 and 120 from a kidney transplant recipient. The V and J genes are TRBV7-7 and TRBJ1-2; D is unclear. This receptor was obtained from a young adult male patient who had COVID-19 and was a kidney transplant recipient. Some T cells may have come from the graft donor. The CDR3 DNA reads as TGTGCCAGCAGCAATTGGGATAAGTGCCGAAAGACCTATGGCTACACCTTC. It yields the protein CASSNWDKCRKTYGYTF.